The 25 T cell receptor beta chains below all came from one sample that was sequenced in a study of cytomegalovirus exposure and HLA in healthy donors. Vbeta (60) and Jbeta (13) primers were used in the PCR. Using immunoSEQ multiplex PCR, the repertoire was profiled, and TCRdb retains in-frame clones only, with some absent. The table shows about 150,000 clones, with 60% to 85% occurring only once. Sequencing was done on a sample of PBMCs. The receptor source for this set is a man aged 35 to 55 in good health and CMV-seropositive.

This clone has more than one count but fewer than ten. This chain joins TRBV28 and TRBJ2-7, with D uncertain. The CDR3 contains 13 residues. Germline CDR1 and CDR2: MDHEN and SYDVKM. Trimming took off 5 bases at V and 2 bases at J, with 10 bases between the two ends. DNA for the CDR3: TGTGCCAGCAGTACTCAGGTTACCTACGAGCAGTACTTC. Amino acid sequence: CASSTQVTYEQYF.

This chain uses TRBV7-9 with TRBJ2-3; possible D gene TRBD2, 6 bases. V lost 5 bases to trimming and J lost 5 bases, with 14 bases between them. This CDR3 region has 14 residues. From germline, CDR1 is SEHNR and CDR2 FQNEAQ (reference sequence). The CDR3 DNA is TGTGCCAGCAGCGGCCGGGGCGGGGAAGATACGCAGTATTTT. Amino acids: CASSGRGGEDTQYF.

This clone was seen only a few times. V gene TRBV5-1 combines with J gene TRBJ1-3; 8 bases align to TRBD1. This CDR3 is built from 19 residues. From germline, CDR1 is SGHRS and CDR2 YFSETQ. V lost 0 bases to trimming and J lost 2 bases; unmatched junction nucleotides: 13. CDR3 amino acids: CASSLAFRTGREAGNTIYF. The CDR3 DNA reads as TGCGCCAGCAGCTTGGCCTTCCGGACAGGGAGGGAGGCTGGAAACACCATATATTTT. Combining the CDR3 with reference TRBV5-1 and TRBJ1-3 gives the whole variable domain KAGVTQTPRYLIKTRGQQVTLSCSPISGHRSVSWYQQTPGQGLQFLFEYFSETQRNKGNFPGRFSGRQFSNSRSEMNVSTLELGDSALYLCASSLAFRTGREAGNTIYFGEGSWLTVV.

The rearrangement uses TRBV10-2 and TRBJ1-5; 7 nucleotides line up with TRBD1. CDR1 and CDR2 (germline): WSHSY, SAAADI. The CDR3 length is 18 residues. Trimming took 0 bases from V and 3 from J; bases not matched to a gene: 11. The DNA for the CDR3 is TGCGCCAGCAGTGAGTCGTTAGAAGCCACAGGGGCCAATCAGCCCCAGCATTTT. Its translation is CASSESLEATGANQPQHF.

V usage is TRBV7-9 and J usage is TRBJ1-6; tentative D call: TRBD1 (5 bases). V was pared by 0 bases and J by 8 bases, with 11 bases between. This CDR3 has 15 amino acids. The germline gives CDR1 SEHNR, CDR2 FQNEAQ (reference sequence). For the CDR3, the DNA is TGTGCCAGCAGCTTAGCGGGGCTTCGGGATTCACCCCTCCACTTT. Translated: CASSLAGLRDSPLHF. Complete variable domain (other parts from reference TRBV7-9 and TRBJ1-6): DTGVSQNPRHKITKRGQNVTFRCDPISEHNRLYWYRQTLGQGPEFLTYFQNEAQLEKSRLLSDRFSAERPKGSFSTLEIQRTEQGDSAMYLCASSLAGLRDSPLHFGNGTRLTVT.

The V gene is TRBV11-3, the J gene TRBJ2-3; 8 positions agree with TRBD2. The germline V gene has CDR1 SGHNT and CDR2 YENEEA. V trimming: 1 base; J trimming: 2 bases; junction bases outside the gene matches: 2. The CDR3 length is 15 residues. The DNA for the CDR3 is TGTGCCAGCAGCTTAGCTAGCGGGCTCACAGATACGCAGTATTTT. It translates to CASSLASGLTDTQYF.

CDR3 coding DNA: TGTGCCAGCAGTGTGCCATTTGCCGGGACTAGCGGGAGGGCGACAGATACGCAGTATTTT. The encoded protein is CASSVPFAGTSGRATDTQYF. The chain recombines TRBV2 with TRBJ2-3; TRBD2 matches at 16 bases. The CDR3 has 20 residues. Trimming at V came to 4 bases and at J to 3 bases, leaving 13 bases not matched to a gene. Germline CDR1 and CDR2: SNHLY and FYNNEI.

The chain carries TRBV18 and TRBJ2-7; 11 bases fit TRBD1. The CDR3 sequence is 16 residues long. Trimming at V came to 2 bases and at J to 3 bases, leaving 6 bases not matched to a gene. Germline lookup yields CDR1 KGHSH and CDR2 LQKENI. CDR3 region: CASSPRPGQGDYEQYF. Here the CDR3 DNA reads TGTGCCAGCTCACCAAGGCCGGGACAGGGGGACTACGAGCAGTACTTC.

This clone is deemed medium-sized. The rearrangement joins TRBV11-2 to TRBJ2-1; D unresolved. V gave up 6 bases and J gave up 2 bases, with 11 bases separating them. Germline V gene lookup returns CDR1 SGHAT and CDR2 FQNNGV. CDR3 length: 14 residues. The DNA of the CDR3 is TGTGCCAGCAGACCGCTAGGAACCTACAATGAGCAGTTCTTC. This codes for CASRPLGTYNEQFF.

J is TRBJ2-2 and V is TRBV4-3; the match to TRBD2 covers 9 bases. CDR1 is LGHNA, CDR2 YSLEER, per germline. Trimming took 3 bases from V and 5 from J; bases not matched to a gene: 4. The CDR3 is made up of 15 amino acids. The CDR3 region has the DNA TGCGCCAGCAGCCACAGAGGACTAGCGACCGGGGAGCTGTTTTTT. Translated: CASSHRGLATGELFF.

V and J are TRBV28 and TRBJ1-5; D is possibly TRBD1 (6 bases). Germline V gene lookup returns CDR1 MDHEN and CDR2 SYDVKM. V was clipped by 5 bases and J by 7 bases, with 15 bases between them. This CDR3 spans 14 amino acids. As DNA, the CDR3 is TGTGCCAGCAGTCCGAATACAGGGTACCAGCCCCAGCATTTT. Amino acids: CASSPNTGYQPQHF.

J is TRBJ2-3 and V is TRBV11-2, with TRBD2 identical over 7 bases. V trimming: 0 bases; J trimming: 10 bases; junction bases outside the gene matches: 22. CDR3 length: 19 residues. The germline gives CDR1 SGHAT, CDR2 FQNNGV. CDR3 DNA sequence: TGTGCCAGCAGCTTAGATCTACTCGCGGGGGTCTCGGGGCAGTGGCCGCAGTATTTT. Encoded protein: CASSLDLLAGVSGQWPQYF. Complete variable domain (other parts from reference TRBV11-2 and TRBJ2-3): EAGVAQSPRYKIIEKRQSVAFWCNPISGHATLYWYQQILGQGPKLLIQFQNNGVVDDSQLPKDRFSAERLKGVDSTLKIQPAKLEDSAVYLCASSLDLLAGVSGQWPQYFGPGTRLTVL.

The rearrangement uses TRBV10-3 and TRBJ2-7; the D gene is possibly TRBD2 (6 bases). The CDR3 is 13 amino acids. Germline assignment: CDR1 ENHRY and CDR2 SYGVKD. The ends were cut back, 8 bases at V and 3 bases at J, with 14 bases in the middle. CDR3 in amino acids: CAIQAGRNYEQYF. For the CDR3, the DNA is TGTGCCATCCAAGCGGGCCGAAACTACGAGCAGTACTTC.

This clone has just one count. The gene calls are TRBV25-1 and TRBJ1-4, with D unresolved. This CDR3 region has 16 residues. V shed 10 bases and J shed 0 bases, with 18 bases lying between them. Looked up from germline, CDR1 is MGHDK and CDR2 is SYGVNS. The CDR3 spells CATTPAGSATNEKLFF. CDR3 nucleotides: TGTGCCACCACCCCCGCGGGGAGTGCAACTAATGAAAAACTGTTTTTT.

This clone was recorded once. The genes are TRBV19 and TRBJ1-5; D ambiguous. The CDR3 covers 14 residues. The germline gives CDR1 LNHDA, CDR2 SQIVND (reference sequence). The germline V and J ends were trimmed by 3 bases and 6 bases, with 12 bases remaining between them. CDR3 coding DNA: TGTGCCAGTAGTATCCATCTTATCAGTCAGCCCCAGCATTTT. Amino acids: CASSIHLISQPQHF.

The chain links TRBV5-4 to TRBJ2-7, with D perhaps TRBD1 (5 bases). The CDR3 is 13 amino acids. The germline V and J ends were trimmed by 2 bases and 6 bases, with 12 bases remaining between them. Germline V lookup: CDR1 SGHNT, CDR2 YYREEE (reference sequence). The CDR3 region is CASSFNRQSEQYF. DNA for the CDR3: TGTGCCAGCAGCTTCAACCGACAGAGCGAGCAGTACTTC.

The rearrangement joins TRBV6-5 to TRBJ2-1, with a possible D match to TRBD1 (5 bases). The CDR3 is 12 amino acids. CDR1 MNHEY and CDR2 SVGAGI come from the germline V gene. V lost 8 bases, J lost 8 bases, and 13 bases lay in between. The CDR3 reads CASGAYFDEQFF. The CDR3 DNA sequence: TGTGCCAGCGGGGCGTATTTCGATGAGCAGTTCTTC.

The chain couples TRBV13 to TRBJ1-1; D perhaps matches TRBD1 (5 bases). Per the germline V gene, CDR1 is PRHDT and CDR2 is FYEKMQ (reference sequence). This CDR3 region has 15 residues. Trimming took 4 bases from V and 10 from J, leaving 22 bases between them. As DNA, the CDR3 is TGTGCCAGCAGCTCGAACCGGGACTCCGGAGTGGGAGCTTTCTTT. It is translated as CASSSNRDSGVGAFF.

V gene TRBV28 combines with J gene TRBJ2-7, with 9 bases fitting TRBD2. Germline V gene lookup returns CDR1 MDHEN and CDR2 SYDVKM. Germline trimming cut 7 bases from V and 6 bases from J; bases unmatched to any gene: 22. The CDR3 covers 18 residues. The CDR3 DNA reads TGTGCCAGCACGGTCGGTGGGCTAGCGGGATTGTCGAGTCGCGAGCAGTACTTC. It specifies CASTVGGLAGLSSREQYF.

The rearrangement joins TRBV2 to TRBJ1-1; TRBD1 agrees at 7 bases. Germline assignment: CDR1 SNHLY and CDR2 FYNNEI. CDR3 length: 15 residues. V gave up 5 bases and J gave up 0 bases; unmatched junction bases: 6. In DNA, the CDR3 is TGTGCCAGCAGTCCTGACAGGGCCGTGAACACTGAAGCTTTCTTT. This translates into CASSPDRAVNTEAFF.

This clone came up a few times. The chain carries TRBV25-1 and TRBJ2-6; tentative D call: TRBD1 (7 bases). The CDR3 totals 15 residues. CDR1 and CDR2 from the germline V gene are MGHDK and SYGVNS. Trimming cost V 6 bases and J 2 bases, with 11 bases left between them. The CDR3 reads CASSDREAGANVLTF. The DNA for the CDR3 is TGTGCCAGCAGCGACAGGGAGGCTGGGGCCAACGTCCTGACTTTC.

This clone was seen just once. CDR3 coding DNA: TGTGCCAGCAGTGACTTGGGAGCTGGGGCCAACGTCCTGACTTTC. It codes for CASSDLGAGANVLTF. The chain couples TRBV2 to TRBJ2-6; tentatively, D is TRBD2 (5 bases). This CDR3 has 15 amino acids. CDR1 and CDR2 (germline): SNHLY, FYNNEI. V was trimmed by 3 bases and J by 2 bases, leaving 8 bases between them.

The genes are TRBV28 and TRBJ1-5, with D unclear. This CDR3 has 16 amino acids. The ends were cut back, 3 bases at V and 3 bases at J, with 15 bases in the middle. Germline CDR1 is MDHEN and CDR2 is SYDVKM. CDR3 in amino acids: CASSLGAVRNNQPQHF. The CDR3 coding sequence is TGTGCCAGCAGTTTGGGTGCTGTGAGGAACAATCAGCCCCAGCATTTT.

The chain carries TRBV14 and TRBJ2-3; D not resolved. This CDR3 has 13 amino acids. V was cut by 3 bases and J by 4 bases, with 8 bases left in between. Germline V lookup: CDR1 SGHDN, CDR2 FVKESK. The CDR3 loop reads CASSHGASDTQYF. The CDR3 DNA reads TGTGCCAGCAGCCATGGAGCATCAGATACGCAGTATTTT.

V is TRBV28 and J is TRBJ1-2, with D possibly TRBD1 on 5 matching bases. V lost 2 bases to trimming and J lost 4 bases, with 11 bases between them. The CDR3 covers 14 residues. From germline, CDR1 is MDHEN and CDR2 SYDVKM. Written as DNA, the CDR3 is TGTGCCAGCAGTTTAGACCGCGACAGCTATGGCTACACCTTC. It codes for CASSLDRDSYGYTF.